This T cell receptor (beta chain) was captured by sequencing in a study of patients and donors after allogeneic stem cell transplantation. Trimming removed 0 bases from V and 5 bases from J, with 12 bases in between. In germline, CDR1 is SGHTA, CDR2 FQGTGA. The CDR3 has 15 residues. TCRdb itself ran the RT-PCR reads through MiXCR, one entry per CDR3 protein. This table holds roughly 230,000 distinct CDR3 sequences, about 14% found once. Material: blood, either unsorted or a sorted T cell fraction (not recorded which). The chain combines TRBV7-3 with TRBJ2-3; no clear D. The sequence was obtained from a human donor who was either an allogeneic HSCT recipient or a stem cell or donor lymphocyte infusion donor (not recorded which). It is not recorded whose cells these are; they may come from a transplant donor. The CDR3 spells CASSLTARAVDTQYF. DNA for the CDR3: TGTGCCAGCAGCTTAACCGCCCGGGCGGTAGATACGCAGTATTTT.